The following is a T cell receptor beta chain sequence with its context. TCR beta was sequenced from blood CD8+ and CD4+ T cells. The patients who served as multiple sclerosis controls were treatment-naive and had stable or active relapsing-remitting disease that fulfilled the revised McDonald criteria. TEMRA cells were FACS-enriched, with CD8+ and CD4+ T cells isolated negatively. The RNA input was about 0.5 to 1 ug, and it was reverse transcribed with random hexamers. Amplification of TCR beta CDR3 was carried out by immunoSEQ multiplex PCR, which covered 54 Vbeta and 13 Jbeta segments. TCRdb re-analysed the immunoSEQ multiplex PCR reads in MiXCR, keeping a single row per CDR3 protein. This sample has around 130,000 distinct CDR3 sequences, with approximately 90% found just once. This record belongs to a study of CD8 T cells in Susac syndrome. This CDR3 is 16 amino acids long. The ends lost 4 bases at V and 0 bases at J; junction bases unmatched: 9. Germline lookup yields CDR1 LGHNA and CDR2 YSLEER.

This receptor was obtained from a human donor with multiple sclerosis. The chain links TRBV4-3 to TRBJ2-7, with 7 bases lining up with TRBD1. Sequencing used CD8+ T cells from PBMCs. The DNA of the CDR3 is TGCGCCAGCAGCCCTCGATCACAGGGGAGCTCCTACGAGCAGTACTTC. Its protein is CASSPRSQGSSYEQYF.